Listed below are T cell receptor beta chains from one sample, sequenced in a study of cytomegalovirus exposure and HLA in healthy donors. Measured with immunoSEQ multiplex PCR; TCRdb has only the in-frame clones, and not every one. The data hold about 200,000 clones, with approximately 79% observed a single time. What was sequenced was PBMCs. Every receptor here comes from a middle-aged man in good health and CMV-seronegative. Both conserved end residues are part of each CDR3. A D gene is named only where the DNA matches it firmly. The listing skips clone size in some rows; elsewhere it reads once, few, many or a size class.

d_gene	abundance	v_gene	j_gene	CDR3nt	CDR3aa
-	-	TRBV19	TRBJ1-5	TGTGCCAGTACCCCCAGGGCTTACAATCAGCCCCAGCATTTT	CASTPRAYNQPQHF
TRBD2	once	TRBV28	TRBJ2-7	TGTGCCAGCAGTAGAGGACTAGCGGGAGTACAGGGTACCTACGAGCAGTACTTC	CASSRGLAGVQGTYEQYF
TRBD2	-	TRBV29-1	TRBJ2-5	TGCAGCGTTGAAGGACTAGCGCGGGAGCAGTACTTC	CSVEGLAREQYF
-	few	TRBV4-1	TRBJ2-3	TGCGCCAGCAGCCAAGATAGGGGGGGGCTCGGGAGGTGGAGCACAGATACGCAGTATTTT	CASSQDRGGLGRWSTDTQYF
-	-	TRBV4-2	TRBJ2-5	TGTGCCAGCAGCCAAGTCGGTAGCCCGGAGACCCAGTACTTC	CASSQVGSPETQYF
-	-	TRBV7-2	TRBJ2-1	TGTGCCAGCAGCTTAGGGAGCTACGACGAGCAGTTCTTC	CASSLGSYDEQFF
-	-	TRBV11-2	TRBJ2-3	TGTGCCAGCAGATTACGGGACACCGGCTTGGGGGTGCAATATACGCAGTATTTT	CASRLRDTGLGVQYTQYF
TRBD1	-	TRBV5-1	TRBJ1-2	TGCGCCAGCAGCTCTGGGACAGGCGTCCGGGGAGGTGGCTACACCTTC	CASSSGTGVRGGGYTF
-	once	TRBV9	TRBJ2-1	TGTGCCAGCAGCACCAAGAGGGGGAGAGACTACAATGAGCAGTTCTTC	CASSTKRGRDYNEQFF
TRBD2	-	TRBV7-9	TRBJ2-7	TGTGCCAGCAGGGCGACTAGCGGGAGAACCTACGAGCAGTACTTC	CASRATSGRTYEQYF
TRBD1	-	TRBV5-6	TRBJ2-1	TGTGCCAGCAGCCAGGGACAGCGGAATGAGCAGTTCTTC	CASSQGQRNEQFF
-	-	TRBV25-1	TRBJ1-2	TGTGCCAGCAGCGGACAGACGGGCTACACCTTC	CASSGQTGYTF
TRBD1	-	TRBV28	TRBJ1-2	TGTGCCAGCAGTCGCGGACAGGGAACGAACTATGGCTACACCTTC	CASSRGQGTNYGYTF
-	few	TRBV2	TRBJ2-7	TGTGCCAGCAAAACTAGCTACGAGCAGTACTTC	CASKTSYEQYF
TRBD2	-	TRBV6-1	TRBJ2-7	TGTGCCAGCATCCCCGCGGCGGGAGGCCCCTACGAGCAGTACTTC	CASIPAAGGPYEQYF
TRBD1	-	TRBV4-1	TRBJ2-7	TGCGCCAGCAGCCAAGGTGGGACAGGCACCACCTACGAGCAGTACTTC	CASSQGGTGTTYEQYF
-	-	TRBV27	TRBJ1-1	TGTGCCAGCAGTTCTAATAGGTGGAGCACTGAAGCTTTCTTT	CASSSNRWSTEAFF
TRBD1	once	TRBV9	TRBJ2-7	TGTGCCAGCAGCGCTTCATCCGGGACAGGGGGTTTAGGAGAGCAGTACTTC	CASSASSGTGGLGEQYF
-	-	TRBV10-3	TRBJ1-1	TGTGCCATCAACCAGTATTTGACACCGAACACTGAAGCTTTCTTT	CAINQYLTPNTEAFF
-	-	TRBV2	TRBJ1-5	TGTGCCAGCAGTTCCCAGGGGATGAGGCAGCCCCAGCATTTT	CASSSQGMRQPQHF
TRBD1	-	TRBV5-1	TRBJ1-1	TGCGCCAGCAGCTCTGATGACAGGGCCTTGAACACTGAAGCTTTCTTT	CASSSDDRALNTEAFF
TRBD2	few	TRBV28	TRBJ2-5	TGTGCCAGCAGTCGGACTAGCGGGAGGGCCCAAGAGACCCAGTACTTC	CASSRTSGRAQETQYF
-	-	TRBV4-1	TRBJ1-4	TGCGCCAGCAGCCAGGGGCTAGGAGTTAAACTGTTTTTT	CASSQGLGVKLFF
-	-	TRBV4-2	TRBJ1-2	TGTGCCAGCAGCCAAGATCCGGCAGGGGTGAACTATGGCTACACCTTC	CASSQDPAGVNYGYTF
-	-	TRBV11-2	TRBJ1-4	TGTGCCAGCAGCTTAGATATGGGGAGAGGAGTGTTTTTT	CASSLDMGRGVFF
TRBD2	-	TRBV28	TRBJ2-7	TGTGCCAGCAGTGGGACTAGCGGGAGCTCCTACGAGCAGTACTTC	CASSGTSGSSYEQYF
-	-	TRBV2	TRBJ1-1	TGTGCCAGCATCCAGACAGGAGTGAACACTGAAGCTTTCTTT	CASIQTGVNTEAFF
-	few	TRBV29-1	TRBJ1-1	TGCAGCGTTGAAGAGTGGGGGGCTGAAGCTTTCTTT	CSVEEWGAEAFF
TRBD1	-	TRBV6-4	TRBJ1-5	TGTGCCAGCAGTTCGGACAGGGGCCAGCCCCAGCATTTT	CASSSDRGQPQHF
-	-	TRBV15	TRBJ2-4	TGTGCCACCAGCAGAGATCCCGGGGGCAAAAACATTCAGTACTTC	CATSRDPGGKNIQYF
-	-	TRBV25-1	TRBJ2-6	TGTGCCAGCAGCCCCATCGGAGACGGGGCCAACGTCCTGACTTTC	CASSPIGDGANVLTF
TRBD2	-	TRBV10-3	TRBJ2-1	TGTGCCATCAGTGAGTCCCCGGGACTAGCGACAGGTGGTGAGCAGTTCTTC	CAISESPGLATGGEQFF
-	few	TRBV5-4	TRBJ2-5	TGTGCCAGCAGCGCGGCCTTTCGAGGTCAAGAGACCCAGTACTTC	CASSAAFRGQETQYF
-	-	TRBV28	TRBJ1-1	TGTGCCAGCAGTTTAAGGGGGAAGAACACTGAAGCTTTCTTT	CASSLRGKNTEAFF
TRBD1	-	TRBV7-9	TRBJ1-4	TGTGCCAGCAGCTTAGGGGACAGGGGTGGAGATAAACTGTTTTTT	CASSLGDRGGDKLFF
-	-	TRBV4-1	TRBJ2-7	TGCGCCAGCAGCCGACTAGGACTAGGGGGATACGAGCAGTACTTC	CASSRLGLGGYEQYF
TRBD2	-	TRBV10-3	TRBJ2-3	TGTGCCATCAAGGGAGGGGCAGGAGATACGCAGTATTTT	CAIKGGAGDTQYF
TRBD2	-	TRBV29-1	TRBJ2-1	TGCAGCACCCTAGAGGGGACTAGCCACAATGAGCAGTTCTTC	CSTLEGTSHNEQFF
TRBD1	-	TRBV5-1	TRBJ1-6	TGCGCCAGCAGCCCGGACAGGGGTTACAATTCACCCCTCCACTTT	CASSPDRGYNSPLHF
-	-	TRBV2	TRBJ1-4	TGTGCCAGCAGGGAGAGGCTCGCAACTAATGAAAAACTGTTTTTT	CASRERLATNEKLFF
-	-	TRBV5-6	TRBJ1-1	TGTGCCAGCAGTCTTAACACTGAAGCTTTCTTT	CASSLNTEAFF
-	once	TRBV5-1	TRBJ2-1	TGCGCCAGCAGCTTGGCGGGAGCGGGTTACAATGAGCAGTTCTTC	CASSLAGAGYNEQFF
-	-	TRBV18	TRBJ1-1	TGTGCCAGCTCACCATCCCAGGGCTTGGTGAACACTGAAGCTTTCTTT	CASSPSQGLVNTEAFF
TRBD2	-	TRBV6-1	TRBJ2-2	TGTGCCAGCAGCGAAACTAGCGGGAGCTTCACCGGGGAGCTGTTTTTT	CASSETSGSFTGELFF
-	few	TRBV30	TRBJ1-5	TGTGCCTGGAGTGATACAGTAGGTCAGCCCCAGCATTTT	CAWSDTVGQPQHF
TRBD2	-	TRBV6-1	TRBJ2-7	TGTGCCAGCAGTGCCGGGACTAGCGGGAGTGTAGGGCAAGTGCAGTACTTC	CASSAGTSGSVGQVQYF
TRBD1	-	TRBV30	TRBJ2-7	TGTGCCTGGAGTGTAGAGACAGGGCCCTACGAGCAGTACTTC	CAWSVETGPYEQYF
-	-	TRBV7-5	TRBJ2-7	TGTGCCAGAAGCTTACGGCTAGCGGGAGAAAAAAGTTTCTACGAGCAGTACTTC	CARSLRLAGEKSFYEQYF
-	-	TRBV6-1	TRBJ2-7	TGTGCCAGCAGTGAAATCGGAAGCAGGACCTACGAGCAGTACTTC	CASSEIGSRTYEQYF
-	once	TRBV9	TRBJ2-5	TGTGCCAGCAGCGTAGAAGCAGGAGGGAGGTACCAAGAGACCCAGTACTTC	CASSVEAGGRYQETQYF